Listed here are 7 T cell receptor beta chains from one sample, sequenced in a study of cytomegalovirus exposure and HLA in healthy donors. It was with 60 Vbeta and 13 Jbeta primers that the PCR ran. Clones were sequenced by immunoSEQ multiplex PCR, and TCRdb holds only the in-frame ones, with some missing. The sample records under 200,000 clones, 82% being singletons. Sequenced: PBMCs. These receptors originate from a woman in her 50s in good health and CMV-seronegative.

This sequence joins TRBV5-4 and TRBJ2-5; D might be TRBD2 (6 bases). The closer fit of TRBJ2-7 to the DNA end suggests the J call may be wrong. Germline V gives CDR1 SGHNT, CDR2 YYREEE (reference sequence). The CDR3 sequence is 16 residues long. The CDR3 region has the DNA TGTGCCAGCAGCTCAGGGACTCTCGACAAGTCCTACGAGCAGTACTTC. It specifies CASSSGTLDKSYEQYF.

This chain joins TRBV10-2 and TRBJ2-6, with D perhaps TRBD1 (6 bases). The germline CDR1 and CDR2 sequences are WSHSY and SAAADI. The CDR3 covers 19 residues. Trimming took off 2 bases at V and 1 base at J, with 18 bases between the two ends. In DNA, the CDR3 is TGCGCCAGCAGTGAGATTATGGACAGATTCCTATCTGGGGCCAACGTCCTGACTTTC. Protein: CASSEIMDRFLSGANVLTF.

The V call is TRBV6-1, the J call TRBJ2-7; weak D call: TRBD1 (6 bases). Per the germline V gene, CDR1 is MNHNS and CDR2 is SASEGT. The CDR3 has 15 residues. Trimming shortened V by 2 bases and J by 6 bases, and 17 bases separated the two germline ends. The CDR3 nucleotides read TGTGCCAGCAGTGAATACGGGACGGGACATACCGAGCAGTACTTC. The encoded protein is CASSEYGTGHTEQYF.

This clone was seen once. The chain has TRBV27 and TRBJ1-1; possibly TRBD1 for D (5 bases). The CDR3 is made up of 13 amino acids. The V end was cut by 7 bases, the J end by 3 bases, with 12 bases between. Germline loops: CDR1 MNHEY, CDR2 SMNVEV (reference sequence). CDR3 nucleotide sequence: TGTGCCAGCATGGGGTGGGGGGACACTGAAGCTTTCTTT. It specifies CASMGWGDTEAFF.

The CDR3 DNA reads as TGTGCCAGCAGCTTTGCCCCGGGACTAGCGGGCTACGAGCAGTACTTC. As protein: CASSFAPGLAGYEQYF. The chain joins TRBV7-9 to TRBJ2-7, with 12 bases that match TRBD2. V lost 3 bases to trimming and J lost 3 bases; unmatched junction nucleotides: 6. The V gene's germline CDR1 is SEHNR and CDR2 FQNEAQ (reference sequence). This CDR3 is built from 16 residues. Full variable domain (missing parts from reference TRBV7-9 and TRBJ2-7): DTGVSQNPRHKITKRGQNVTFRCDPISEHNRLYWYRQTLGQGPEFLTYFQNEAQLEKSRLLSDRFSAERPKGSFSTLEIQRTEQGDSAMYLCASSFAPGLAGYEQYFGPGTRLTVT.

The chain recombines TRBV5-8 with TRBJ2-1; the match to TRBD2 covers 11 bases. The CDR3 is made up of 14 amino acids. Unmatched junction bases numbered 14, after V lost 6 bases and J lost 15 bases. Germline V gene lookup returns CDR1 SGHTS and CDR2 YDEGEE. This CDR3 is CASKRGTSGVGPFF. For the CDR3, the DNA is TGTGCCAGCAAAAGGGGGACTAGCGGTGTAGGTCCGTTCTTC.

The V gene is TRBV19, the J gene TRBJ2-3; D is perhaps TRBD1 (5 bases). This CDR3 is 15 amino acids long. V was shortened by 3 bases and J by 4 bases, with 14 bases between the two germline ends. The germline CDR1 and CDR2 sequences are LNHDA and SQIVND (reference sequence). CDR3 nucleotides: TGTGCCAGTAGTATTGCAGGGTTTTTATCAGATACGCAGTATTTT. Translating gives CASSIAGFLSDTQYF.